These T cell receptor beta chains were read from a single sample in a study of coeliac disease. Sequencing was performed with immunoSEQ multiplex PCR; in TCRdb, only in-frame clones are kept and a portion is missing. The table has 3,600 or so clones, 66% seen once; the top ten hold around 5.7%. The sample consisted of intraepithelial lymphocytes from the gut. The receptors originated from a woman in her sixties with active celiac disease. CDR3s leave out the opening cysteine and the closing phenylalanine or tryptophan. Expanded clones are given a class, and other clones once, few, many or no size at all.

j_gene: TRBJ1-4
abundance: -
v_gene: TRBV7-4
CDR3aa: ASSFWGGTNEKLF

j_gene: TRBJ1-2
abundance: -
v_gene: TRBV4-3
CDR3aa: ASSQALLEGNYGYT

j_gene: TRBJ1-2
abundance: few
v_gene: TRBV9
CDR3aa: ASSLSGTGLDGYT

j_gene: TRBJ2-1
abundance: medium-sized
v_gene: TRBV5-8
CDR3aa: ASSNRHRSYNEQF

j_gene: TRBJ2-3
abundance: few
v_gene: TRBV6-6
CDR3aa: ASRDQGRSTDTQY

j_gene: TRBJ1-2
abundance: few
v_gene: TRBV28
CDR3aa: ASSFNSRNYGYT

j_gene: TRBJ2-2
abundance: once
v_gene: TRBV6-1
CDR3aa: ASRSDRGYTGELF

j_gene: TRBJ2-3
abundance: -
v_gene: TRBV7-2
CDR3aa: ASSPGISRRPTDTQY

j_gene: TRBJ1-2
abundance: -
v_gene: TRBV5-1
CDR3aa: ASSLSPRNGYT

j_gene: TRBJ1-5
abundance: -
v_gene: TRBV4-1
CDR3aa: ASSQASGQVNQPQH

j_gene: TRBJ1-4
abundance: -
v_gene: TRBV6-6
CDR3aa: ASSFPTGVNEKLF